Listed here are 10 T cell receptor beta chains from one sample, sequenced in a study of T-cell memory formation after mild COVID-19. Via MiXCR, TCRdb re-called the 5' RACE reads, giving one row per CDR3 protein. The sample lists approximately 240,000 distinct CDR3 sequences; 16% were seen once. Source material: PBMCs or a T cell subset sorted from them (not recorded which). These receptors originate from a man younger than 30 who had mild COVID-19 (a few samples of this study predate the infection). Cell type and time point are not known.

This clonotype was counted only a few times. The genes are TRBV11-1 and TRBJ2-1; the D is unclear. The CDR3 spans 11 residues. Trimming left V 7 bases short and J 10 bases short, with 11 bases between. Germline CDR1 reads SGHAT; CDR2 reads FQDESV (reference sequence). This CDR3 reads CASTVGREQFF. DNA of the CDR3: TGTGCCAGCACCGTCGGTCGGGAGCAGTTCTTC.

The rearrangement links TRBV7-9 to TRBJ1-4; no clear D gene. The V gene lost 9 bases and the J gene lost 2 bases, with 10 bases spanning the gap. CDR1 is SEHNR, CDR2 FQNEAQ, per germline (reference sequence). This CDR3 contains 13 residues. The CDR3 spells CARLQPTNEKLFF. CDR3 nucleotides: TGTGCCAGACTACAGCCTACTAATGAAAAACTGTTTTTT.

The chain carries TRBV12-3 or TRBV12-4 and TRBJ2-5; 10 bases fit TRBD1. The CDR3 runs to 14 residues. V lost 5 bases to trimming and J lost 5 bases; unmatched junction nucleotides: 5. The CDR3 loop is CASSPGQGFETQYF. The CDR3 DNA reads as TGTGCCAGCAGTCCGGGACAGGGGTTTGAGACCCAGTACTTC.

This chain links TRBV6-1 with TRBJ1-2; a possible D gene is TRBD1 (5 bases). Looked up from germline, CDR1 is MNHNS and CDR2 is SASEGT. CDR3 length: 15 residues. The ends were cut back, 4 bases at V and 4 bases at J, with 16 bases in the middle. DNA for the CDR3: TGTGCCAGCAGTGCTCTCCGGGGGAACGGCTATGGCTACACCTTC. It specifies CASSALRGNGYGYTF.

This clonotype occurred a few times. The CDR3 bases are TGCGCCAGCATTCCCTCCCCGGGGGGTTACGAGCAGTACTTC. Protein product: CASIPSPGGYEQYF. The chain has TRBV5-1 and TRBJ2-7; TRBD2 matches 7 bases. V dropped 6 bases and J dropped 4; count of bases not matched to a gene: 10. Per germline, CDR1 SGHRS and CDR2 YFSETQ. CDR3 length: 14 residues.

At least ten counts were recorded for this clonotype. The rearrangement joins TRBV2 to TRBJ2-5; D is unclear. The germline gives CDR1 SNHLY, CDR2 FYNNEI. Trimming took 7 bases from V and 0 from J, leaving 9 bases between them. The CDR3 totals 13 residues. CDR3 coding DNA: TGTGCCAGCAATCAGCTAGACCAAGAGACCCAGTACTTC. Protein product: CASNQLDQETQYF.

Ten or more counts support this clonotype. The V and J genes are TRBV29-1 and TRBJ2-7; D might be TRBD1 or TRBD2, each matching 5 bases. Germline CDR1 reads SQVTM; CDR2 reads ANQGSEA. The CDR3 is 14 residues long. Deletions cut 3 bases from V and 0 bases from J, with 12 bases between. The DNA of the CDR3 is TGCAGCGTTGAGACCAGGGACCACTCCTACGAGCAGTACTTC. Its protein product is CSVETRDHSYEQYF.

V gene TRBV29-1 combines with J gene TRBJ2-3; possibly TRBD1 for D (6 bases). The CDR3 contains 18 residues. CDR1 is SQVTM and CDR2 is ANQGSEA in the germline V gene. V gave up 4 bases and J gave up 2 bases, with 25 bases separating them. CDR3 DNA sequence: TGCAGCGTTGGGGGGACCACGGCAGGGGTTCCAATCACAGATACGCAGTATTTT. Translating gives CSVGGTTAGVPITDTQYF.

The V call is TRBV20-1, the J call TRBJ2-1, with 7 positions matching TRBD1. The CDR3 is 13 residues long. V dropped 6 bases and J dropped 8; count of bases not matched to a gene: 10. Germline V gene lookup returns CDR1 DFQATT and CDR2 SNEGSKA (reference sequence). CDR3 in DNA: TGCAGTGCGCATACAGGGGTTCGCGATGAGCAGTTCTTC. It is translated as CSAHTGVRDEQFF.

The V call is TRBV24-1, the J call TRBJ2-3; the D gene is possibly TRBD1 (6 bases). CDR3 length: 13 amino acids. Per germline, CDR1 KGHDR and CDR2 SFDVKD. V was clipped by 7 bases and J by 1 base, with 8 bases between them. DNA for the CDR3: TGTGCCACCAGCCGACAGGGCACAGATACGCAGTATTTT. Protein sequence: CATSRQGTDTQYF.